This TCR beta chain was captured by sequencing in a study of metastatic and nonmetastatic thyroid tumors. CDR1 and CDR2 (germline): DFQATT, SNEGSKA (reference sequence). The CDR3 is 14 residues long. V gave up 1 base and J gave up 3 bases, with 11 bases separating them. Thyroid surgery was preceded by no treatment in any patient. This clone was counted at least ten times. Per the authors' pipeline: The authors used CDR3 differences across clinicopathological groups to build a distant-metastasis classifier for papillary thyroid cancer. MiXCR reprocessed the PCR reads for TCRdb. The V and J calls here are based on TCRdb, not the publication. The table includes approximately 90,000 clones, roughly 12% detected once.

The sequence was collected from a female donor with papillary thyroid cancer or a benign thyroid nodule (not recorded which). Some clones in this sample may be carry-over from other donors' samples. This chain links TRBV20-1 with TRBJ2-3; D could derive from TRBD1 or TRBD2 (5 bases each). The sample taken for sequencing was blood. The CDR3 DNA reads TGCAGTGCTAGAGGGGACGGGGTTACAGATACGCAGTATTTT. This codes for CSARGDGVTDTQYF.